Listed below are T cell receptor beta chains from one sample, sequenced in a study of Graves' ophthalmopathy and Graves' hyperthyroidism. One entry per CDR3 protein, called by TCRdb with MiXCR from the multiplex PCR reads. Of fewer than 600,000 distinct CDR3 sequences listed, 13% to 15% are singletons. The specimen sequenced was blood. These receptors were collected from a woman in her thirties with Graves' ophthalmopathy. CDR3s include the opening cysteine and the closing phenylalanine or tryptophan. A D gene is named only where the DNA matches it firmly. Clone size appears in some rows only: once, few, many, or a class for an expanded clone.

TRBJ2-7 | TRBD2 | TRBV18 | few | TGTGCCAGCTCACCAACGGGAGGGGTGGAGCAGTACTTC | CASSPTGGVEQYF
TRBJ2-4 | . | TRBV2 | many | TGTGCCAGCAGTGAAACAGTTATTGTACACGAATCGGACTTC | CASSETVIVHESDF
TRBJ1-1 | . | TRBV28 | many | TGTGCCAGCAGTTTATTGGCAGGGATGACTGAAGCTTTCTTT | CASSLLAGMTEAFF
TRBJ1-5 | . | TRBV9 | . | TGTGCCAGCAGTTTGTGGCAGACCAATCAGCCCCAGCATTTT | CASSLWQTNQPQHF
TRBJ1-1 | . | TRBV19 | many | TGTGCCAGTAGGCACTTTGAGATGAACACTGAAGCTTTCTTT | CASRHFEMNTEAFF
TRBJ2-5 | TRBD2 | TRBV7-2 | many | TGTGCCAGCAGCTCCAGACTAGCGGGGGTCTGGACCCAGTACTTC | CASSSRLAGVWTQYF
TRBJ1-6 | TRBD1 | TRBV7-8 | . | TGTGCCAGCAGCTTTTACAGGGGAAGGGATTCACCCCTCCACTTT | CASSFYRGRDSPLHF
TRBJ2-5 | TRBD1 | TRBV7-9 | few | TGTGCCAGCAGCCCACGGGATACAGGGGTTGTGACCCAGTACTTC | CASSPRDTGVVTQYF
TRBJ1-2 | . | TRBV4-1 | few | TGCGCCAGCAGCCCTGGGTTCTCCGTCTCTGGCTACACCTTC | CASSPGFSVSGYTF
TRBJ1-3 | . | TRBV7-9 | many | TGTGCCAGCAGCTCTACGACAGGCTCTGGAAACACCATATATTTT | CASSSTTGSGNTIYF
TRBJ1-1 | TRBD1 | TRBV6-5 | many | TGTGCCAGCAGTAACCCTAGGGGGCACACTGAAGCTTTCTTT | CASSNPRGHTEAFF
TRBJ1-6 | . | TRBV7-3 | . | TGTGCCAGCAGCAGGGGCCCCCCCTATAATTCACCCCTCCACTTT | CASSRGPPYNSPLHF
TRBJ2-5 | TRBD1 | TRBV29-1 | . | TGCAGCCCCTCACAGGGGCGATGCGAGAGGCAAGAGACCCAGTACTTC | CSPSQGRCERQETQYF
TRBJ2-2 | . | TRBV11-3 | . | TGTGCCAGCGCCTTAACAGGGGGGGACACCGGGGAGCTGTTTTTT | CASALTGGDTGELFF
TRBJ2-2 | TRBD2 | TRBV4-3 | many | TGCGCCAGCAGCCCGAAGCCGGGACTAGCGGGAGGAAACATGAACACCGGGGAGCTGTTTTTT | CASSPKPGLAGGNMNTGELFF
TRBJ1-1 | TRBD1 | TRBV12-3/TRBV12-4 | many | TGTGCCAGCAGTAGAGGACAGGCCCAGAGAGAACCTTTCTTT | CASSRGQAQREPFF
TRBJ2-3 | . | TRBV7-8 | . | TGTGCCAGCAGTCGACCTCAGGGGTCCGGCACAGATACGCAGTATTTT | CASSRPQGSGTDTQYF
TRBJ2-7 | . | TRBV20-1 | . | TGCAGTGCCAGCAGTTCGGTGGCTCTCTACGAGCAGTACTTC | CSASSSVALYEQYF
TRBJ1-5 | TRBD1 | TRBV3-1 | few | TGTGCCAGCACTCGGAGGGGGCCGGCGGGGCATTTT | CASTRRGPAGHF
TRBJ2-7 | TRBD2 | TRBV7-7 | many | TGTGCTAGCAGCTTAGATGCGGGAGCAGGGTACGAGCAGTACTTC | CASSLDAGAGYEQYF
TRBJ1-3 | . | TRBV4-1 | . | TGCGCCAGCAGCCAATCTACCATCGACGCTTACTCTGGAAACACCATATATTTT | CASSQSTIDAYSGNTIYF
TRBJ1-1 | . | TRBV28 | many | TGTGCCAGCAGCATACATGGAGGCACTGAAGCTTTCTTT | CASSIHGGTEAFF
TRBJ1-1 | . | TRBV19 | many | TGTGCCAGTAGTATAGGTGGCAGGGGGAACACTGAAGCTTTCTTT | CASSIGGRGNTEAFF
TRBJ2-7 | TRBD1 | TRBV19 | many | TGTGCCAGTAGTACGGGACAGGGGATCTACGAACAGTACTTC | CASSTGQGIYEQYF
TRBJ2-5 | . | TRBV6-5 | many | TGTGCCAGCAGTTACTCGATGTTGAGGGGAACTGCGGAGACCCAGTACTTC | CASSYSMLRGTAETQYF
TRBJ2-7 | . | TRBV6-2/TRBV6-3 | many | TGTGCCAGCAGTCCCGAGGACAGTTCCTACGAGCAGTACTTC | CASSPEDSSYEQYF
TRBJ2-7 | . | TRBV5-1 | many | TGCGCCAGCAGCCCGGGACTCCTAACCCACGAGCAGTACTTC | CASSPGLLTHEQYF
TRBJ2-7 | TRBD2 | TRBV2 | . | TGTGCCAGCACCCCCGGGGGGAACTACTACGAGCAGTACTTC | CASTPGGNYYEQYF
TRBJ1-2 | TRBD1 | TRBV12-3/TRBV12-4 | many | TGTGCCAGCAGTTTATCTCGGACAGGGGCCACTAACTATGGCTACACCTTC | CASSLSRTGATNYGYTF
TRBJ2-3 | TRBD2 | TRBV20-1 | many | TGCAGTGCTAGAGATGAGAAGGGACTAGCGGGAGGGGCAGATACGCAGTATTTT | CSARDEKGLAGGADTQYF
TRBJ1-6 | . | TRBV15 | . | TGTGCCACCAGCCCCACCCGTGGGGATAATTCACCCCTCCACTTT | CATSPTRGDNSPLHF
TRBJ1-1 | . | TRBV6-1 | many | TGTGCCAGCAGGGGGTTGGGGGGCTTGGAGACTGAAGCTTTCTTT | CASRGLGGLETEAFF
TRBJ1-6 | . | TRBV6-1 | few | TGTGCCAGCAGTGAAGGGGGGAAGAATTCACCCCTCCACTTT | CASSEGGKNSPLHF
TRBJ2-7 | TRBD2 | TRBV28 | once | TGTGCCAGCAGACAACCCGGGATTAGCGGGCGTTCCTACGAGCAGTACTTC | CASRQPGISGRSYEQYF
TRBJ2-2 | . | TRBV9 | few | TGTGCCAGCAGCGTAGCCCTTAACACCGGGGAGCTGTTTTTT | CASSVALNTGELFF
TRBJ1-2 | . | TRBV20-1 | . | TGCAGTGCTTCGGACACCATCCTTGCCGCTGGAATGGGCTACACCTTC | CSASDTILAAGMGYTF
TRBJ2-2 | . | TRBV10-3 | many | TGTGCCATCAGTGAGTCTCTGTTTCCCGGGGAGCTGTTTTTT | CAISESLFPGELFF
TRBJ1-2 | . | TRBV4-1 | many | TGCGCCAGCAGCCAAGATCCCCATGGCGGCTACACCTTC | CASSQDPHGGYTF
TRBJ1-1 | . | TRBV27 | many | TGTGCCAGCAGTTTTACGCAGGGAGGCACTGAAGCTTTCTTT | CASSFTQGGTEAFF
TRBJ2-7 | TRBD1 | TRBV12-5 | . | TGTGCTAGTGGCCATGGGACAGGGTTCGAGCAGTACTTC | CASGHGTGFEQYF
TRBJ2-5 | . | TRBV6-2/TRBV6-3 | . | TGTGCCAGCAGTTACTCGAGGCCTGAGTCCCGAGCACAAGAGACCCAGTACTTC | CASSYSRPESRAQETQYF
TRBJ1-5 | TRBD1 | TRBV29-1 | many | TGCAGCGTTGAAGGGACAGGGACATATAATAGCAATCAGCCCCAGCATTTT | CSVEGTGTYNSNQPQHF
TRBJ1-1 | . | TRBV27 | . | TGTGCCAGCAGTTTACGGACGACGTCGTTTGAAGCTTTCTTT | CASSLRTTSFEAFF
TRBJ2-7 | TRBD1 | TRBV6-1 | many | TGTGCCAGCAGACGGACAGGGAACTACGAGCAGTACTTC | CASRRTGNYEQYF
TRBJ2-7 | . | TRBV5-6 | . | TGTGCCAGCAAAACGGGAGATTCCTACGAGCAGTACTTC | CASKTGDSYEQYF
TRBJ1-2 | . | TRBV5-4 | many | TGTGCCAGCAGCACTGGGTCCGGGACTAAAACGTATGGCTACACCTTC | CASSTGSGTKTYGYTF
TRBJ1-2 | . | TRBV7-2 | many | TGTGCCAGCAGCCCGGGGGATTTTAACTATGGCTACACCTTC | CASSPGDFNYGYTF
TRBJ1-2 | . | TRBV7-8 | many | TGTGCCAGCAGCTTAGGGATAGGGCTGGACTATGGCTACACCTTC | CASSLGIGLDYGYTF
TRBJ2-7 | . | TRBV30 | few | TGTGCCTGGAGTCCCCCACAGAATGGGGGGTTATACGAGCAGTACTTC | CAWSPPQNGGLYEQYF
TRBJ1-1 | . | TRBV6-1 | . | TGTGCCAGCATAAAAGGGCAGGGTGTGAACACTGAAGCTTTCTTT | CASIKGQGVNTEAFF
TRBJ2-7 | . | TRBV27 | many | TGTGCCAGCAGTTACGGACGGAGGACAACTTACGAGCAGTACTTC | CASSYGRRTTYEQYF
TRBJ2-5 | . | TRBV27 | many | TGTGCCAGCAGTTTATCCCAGCGAGGGACCCAGTACTTC | CASSLSQRGTQYF
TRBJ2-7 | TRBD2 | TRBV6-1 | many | TGTGCCAGCGCGACTGGTAGGTGGCGGGAGGACTACGAGCAGTACTTC | CASATGRWREDYEQYF
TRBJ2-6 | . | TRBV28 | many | TGTGCCAGCAGTCCCCTACAGGACTCTGGGGCCAACGTCCTGACTTTC | CASSPLQDSGANVLTF
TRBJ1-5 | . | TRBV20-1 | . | TGCAGTGCTAGTTCCCCCAGGGAGCTGACTCAGCCCCAGCATTTT | CSASSPRELTQPQHF
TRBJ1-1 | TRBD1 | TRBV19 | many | TGTGCCAGTAGTCCGACAGGGATCCATGAAGCTTTCTTT | CASSPTGIHEAFF
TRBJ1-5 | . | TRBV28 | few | TGTGCCAGCAGTTTAAATGCAGGGAACCATCAGCCCCAGCATTTT | CASSLNAGNHQPQHF
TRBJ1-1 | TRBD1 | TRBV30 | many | TGTGCCTGGAGTGTGGGGACAGGTGCTGAAGCTTTCTTT | CAWSVGTGAEAFF
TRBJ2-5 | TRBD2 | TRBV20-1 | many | TGCAGTGCTATCCTAGCGGGAGTGCAGAGGGAGACCCAGTACTTC | CSAILAGVQRETQYF